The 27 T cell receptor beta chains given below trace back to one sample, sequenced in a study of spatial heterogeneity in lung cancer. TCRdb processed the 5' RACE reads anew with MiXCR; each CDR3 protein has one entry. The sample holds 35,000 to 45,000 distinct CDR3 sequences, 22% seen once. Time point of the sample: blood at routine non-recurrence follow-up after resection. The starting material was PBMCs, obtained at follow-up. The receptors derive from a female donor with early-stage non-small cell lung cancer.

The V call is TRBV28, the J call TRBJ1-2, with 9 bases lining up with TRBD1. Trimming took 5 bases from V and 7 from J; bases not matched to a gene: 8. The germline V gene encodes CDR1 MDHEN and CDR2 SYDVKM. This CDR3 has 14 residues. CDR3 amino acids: CASSPDRGYGGYTF. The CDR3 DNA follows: TGTGCCAGCAGTCCGGACAGGGGATATGGTGGCTACACCTTC.

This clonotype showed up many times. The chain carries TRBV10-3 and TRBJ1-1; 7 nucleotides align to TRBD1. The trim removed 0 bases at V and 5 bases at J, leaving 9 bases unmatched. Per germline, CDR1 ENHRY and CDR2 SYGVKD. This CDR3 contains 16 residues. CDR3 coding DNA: TGTGCCATCAGTGAGTCTTTGGGACAGCGTTTGACTGAAGCTTTCTTT. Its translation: CAISESLGQRLTEAFF.

DNA for the CDR3: TGTGCCAGCAGTTACACCCCGACAGGAATGGGCGAGCAGTACTTC. It codes for CASSYTPTGMGEQYF. The genes are TRBV6-6 and TRBJ2-7, with a possible D match to TRBD1 (6 bases). CDR1 is MNHNY and CDR2 is SVGAGI in the germline V gene (reference sequence). CDR3 size: 15 residues. Trimming took off 2 bases at V and 6 bases at J, with 17 bases between the two ends.

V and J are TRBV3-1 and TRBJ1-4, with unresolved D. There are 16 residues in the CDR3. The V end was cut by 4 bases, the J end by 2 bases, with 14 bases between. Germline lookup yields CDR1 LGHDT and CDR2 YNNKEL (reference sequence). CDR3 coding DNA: TGTGCCAGCAGCCCCTGGGGAGCGGGGACTAATGAAAAACTGTTTTTT. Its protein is CASSPWGAGTNEKLFF.

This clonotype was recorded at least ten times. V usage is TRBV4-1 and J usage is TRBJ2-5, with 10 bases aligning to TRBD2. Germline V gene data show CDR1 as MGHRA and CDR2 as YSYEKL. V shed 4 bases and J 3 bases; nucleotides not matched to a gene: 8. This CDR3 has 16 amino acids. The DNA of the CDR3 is TGCGCCAGCAGCCGGGCCGGGACTAGCGCCGAAGAGACCCAGTACTTC. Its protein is CASSRAGTSAEETQYF.

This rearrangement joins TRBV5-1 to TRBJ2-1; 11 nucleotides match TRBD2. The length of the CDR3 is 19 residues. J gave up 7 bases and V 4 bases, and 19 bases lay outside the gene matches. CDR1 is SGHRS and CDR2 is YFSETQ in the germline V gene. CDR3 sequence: CASSAISGGAIRGGNEQFF. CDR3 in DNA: TGCGCCAGCAGCGCCATTAGCGGGGGGGCGATCCGCGGCGGAAATGAGCAGTTCTTC.

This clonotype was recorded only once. The CDR3 DNA follows: TGTGCCATCAGCCCGGGGGATACGCAGTATTTT. This sequence encodes CAISPGDTQYF. This chain links TRBV10-3 with TRBJ2-3, with D possibly being TRBD2 (5 bases). The germline CDR1 and CDR2 sequences are ENHRY and SYGVKD. This CDR3 is built from 11 residues. Deletions cut 6 bases from V and 6 bases from J, with 7 bases between.

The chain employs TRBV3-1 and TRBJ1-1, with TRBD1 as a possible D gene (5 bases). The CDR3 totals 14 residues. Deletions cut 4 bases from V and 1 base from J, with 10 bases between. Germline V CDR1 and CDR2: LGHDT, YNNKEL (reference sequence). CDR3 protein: CASSPGRWNTEAFF. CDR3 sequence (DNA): TGTGCCAGCAGCCCGGGACGGTGGAACACTGAAGCTTTCTTT.

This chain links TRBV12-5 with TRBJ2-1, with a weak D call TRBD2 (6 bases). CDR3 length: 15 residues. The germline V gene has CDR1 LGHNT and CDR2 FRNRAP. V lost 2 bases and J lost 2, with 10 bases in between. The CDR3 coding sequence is TGTGCTAGTGGTTTGTGGCAGCGGGCCTACAATGAGCAGTTCTTC. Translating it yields CASGLWQRAYNEQFF. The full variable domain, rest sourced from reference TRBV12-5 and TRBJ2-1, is DARVTQTPRHKVTEMGQEVTMRCQPILGHNTVFWYRQTMMQGLELLAYFRNRAPLDDSGMPKDRFSAEMPDATLATLKIQPSEPRDSAVYFCASGLWQRAYNEQFFGPGTRLTVL.

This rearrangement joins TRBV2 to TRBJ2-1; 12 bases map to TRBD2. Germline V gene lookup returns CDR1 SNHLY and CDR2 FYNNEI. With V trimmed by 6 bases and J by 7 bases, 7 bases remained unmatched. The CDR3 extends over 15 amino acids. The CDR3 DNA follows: TGTGCCAGCAGCGAAACTAGCGGGAGGTGGAATGAGCAGTTCTTC. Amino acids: CASSETSGRWNEQFF.

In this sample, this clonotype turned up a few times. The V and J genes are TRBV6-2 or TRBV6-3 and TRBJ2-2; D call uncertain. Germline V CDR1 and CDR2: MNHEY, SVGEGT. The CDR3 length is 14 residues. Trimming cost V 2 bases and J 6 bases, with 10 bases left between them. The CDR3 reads CASSYLVFAGELFF. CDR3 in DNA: TGTGCCAGCAGTTACCTGGTTTTCGCCGGGGAGCTGTTTTTT.

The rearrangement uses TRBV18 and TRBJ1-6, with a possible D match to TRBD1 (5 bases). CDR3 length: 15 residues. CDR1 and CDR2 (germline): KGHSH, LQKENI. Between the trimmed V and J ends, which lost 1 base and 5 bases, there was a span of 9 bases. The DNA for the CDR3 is TGTGCCAGCTCACCACTAACAGGTGATAATTCACCCCTCCACTTT. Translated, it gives CASSPLTGDNSPLHF. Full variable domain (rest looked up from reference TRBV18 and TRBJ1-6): NAGVMQNPRHLVRRRGQEARLRCSPMKGHSHVYWYRQLPEEGLKFMVYLQKENIIDESGMPKERFSAEFPKEGPSILRIQQVVRGDSAAYFCASSPLTGDNSPLHFGNGTRLTVT.

Written as DNA, the CDR3 is TGTGCCAGCCTCCCAAATCAGGGGGCCACTGAAGCTTTCTTT. Amino acid sequence: CASLPNQGATEAFF. J is TRBJ1-1 and V is TRBV6-4, with TRBD1 matching over 8 bases. Looked up from germline, CDR1 is MRHNA and CDR2 is SNTAGT. Trimming took 8 bases from V and 4 from J; bases not matched to a gene: 9. This CDR3 has 14 residues.

CDR3 bases: TGTGCCAGCAGCCTCGGGACTAGCGAGACCCAGTACTTC. Protein product: CASSLGTSETQYF. The chain uses TRBV3-1 and TRBJ2-5, with 9 bases lining up with TRBD2. There are 13 residues in the CDR3. The V gene's germline CDR1 is LGHDT and CDR2 YNNKEL (reference sequence). The trim removed 4 bases at V and 5 bases at J, leaving 2 bases unmatched.

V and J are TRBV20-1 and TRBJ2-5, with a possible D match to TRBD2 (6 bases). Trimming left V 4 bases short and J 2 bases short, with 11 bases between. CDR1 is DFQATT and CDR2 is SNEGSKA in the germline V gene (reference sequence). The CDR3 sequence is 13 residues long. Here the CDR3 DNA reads TGCAGTGCTAAGGTCGGGGGACAAGAGACCCAGTACTTC. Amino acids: CSAKVGGQETQYF.

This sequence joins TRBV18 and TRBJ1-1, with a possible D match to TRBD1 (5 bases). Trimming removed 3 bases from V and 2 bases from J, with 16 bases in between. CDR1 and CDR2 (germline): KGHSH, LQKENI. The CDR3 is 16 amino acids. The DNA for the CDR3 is TGTGCCAGCTCACCCTACTGGGGGGTTGAAAACACTGAAGCTTTCTTT. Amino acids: CASSPYWGVENTEAFF.

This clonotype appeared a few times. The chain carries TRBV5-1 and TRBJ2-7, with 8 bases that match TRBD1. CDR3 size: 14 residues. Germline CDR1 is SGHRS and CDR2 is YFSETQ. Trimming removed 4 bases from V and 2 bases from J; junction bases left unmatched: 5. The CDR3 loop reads CASSLTGDPYEQYV. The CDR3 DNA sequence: TGCGCCAGCAGCCTGACAGGGGATCCCTACGAGCAGTACGTC.

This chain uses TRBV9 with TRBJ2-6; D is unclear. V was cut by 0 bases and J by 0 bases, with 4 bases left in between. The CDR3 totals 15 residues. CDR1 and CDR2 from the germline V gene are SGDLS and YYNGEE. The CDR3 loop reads CASSVVDSGANVLTF. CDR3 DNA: TGTGCCAGCAGCGTAGTGGACTCTGGGGCCAACGTCCTGACTTTC.

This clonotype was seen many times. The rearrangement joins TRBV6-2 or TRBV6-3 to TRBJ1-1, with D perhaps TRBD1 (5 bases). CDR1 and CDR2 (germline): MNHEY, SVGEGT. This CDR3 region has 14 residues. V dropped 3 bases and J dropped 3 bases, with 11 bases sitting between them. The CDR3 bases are TGTGCCAGCAGTTATCAGGGCAGGGACACTGAAGCTTTCTTT. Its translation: CASSYQGRDTEAFF.

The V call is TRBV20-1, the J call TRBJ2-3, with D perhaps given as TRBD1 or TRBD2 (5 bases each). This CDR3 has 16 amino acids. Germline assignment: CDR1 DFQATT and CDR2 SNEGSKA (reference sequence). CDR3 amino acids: CSPEDLGEWSTDTQYF. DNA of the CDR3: TGCAGCCCAGAGGATTTGGGGGAGTGGAGCACAGATACGCAGTATTTT.

This CDR3 is CSVGSSTYEQYF. The DNA of the CDR3 is TGCAGCGTTGGTTCTAGCACCTACGAGCAGTACTTC. The genes are TRBV29-1 and TRBJ2-7; D is perhaps TRBD2 (5 bases). CDR3 length equals 12 residues. Germline lookup yields CDR1 SQVTM and CDR2 ANQGSEA. V was shortened by 4 bases and J by 2 bases, with 9 bases between the two germline ends.

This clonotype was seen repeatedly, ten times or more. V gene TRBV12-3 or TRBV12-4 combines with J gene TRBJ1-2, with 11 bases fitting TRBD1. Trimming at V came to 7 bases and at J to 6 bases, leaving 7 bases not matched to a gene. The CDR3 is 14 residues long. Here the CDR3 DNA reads TGTGCCAGCATTCAGGGGACAGGGGGTAATGGCTACACCTTC. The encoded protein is CASIQGTGGNGYTF.

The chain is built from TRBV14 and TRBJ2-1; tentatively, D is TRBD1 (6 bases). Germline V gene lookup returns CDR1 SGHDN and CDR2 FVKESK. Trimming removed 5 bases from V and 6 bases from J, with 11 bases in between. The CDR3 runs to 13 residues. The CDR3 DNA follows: TGTGCCAGCAGCGTAAGAGGGGGCAATGAGCAGTTCTTC. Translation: CASSVRGGNEQFF.

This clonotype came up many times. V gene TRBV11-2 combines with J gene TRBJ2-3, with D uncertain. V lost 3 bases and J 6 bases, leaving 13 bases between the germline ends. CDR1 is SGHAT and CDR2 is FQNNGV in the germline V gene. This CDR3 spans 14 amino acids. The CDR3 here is CASSFGSRPDTQYF. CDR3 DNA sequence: TGTGCCAGCAGCTTCGGCTCCCGGCCTGATACGCAGTATTTT.

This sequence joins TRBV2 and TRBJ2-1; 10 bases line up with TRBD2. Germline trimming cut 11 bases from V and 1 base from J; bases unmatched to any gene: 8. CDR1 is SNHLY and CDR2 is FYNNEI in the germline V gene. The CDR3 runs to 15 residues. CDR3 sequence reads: CAAPTSGQSYNEQFF. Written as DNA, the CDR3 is TGTGCCGCCCCGACTAGCGGGCAGTCCTACAATGAGCAGTTCTTC.

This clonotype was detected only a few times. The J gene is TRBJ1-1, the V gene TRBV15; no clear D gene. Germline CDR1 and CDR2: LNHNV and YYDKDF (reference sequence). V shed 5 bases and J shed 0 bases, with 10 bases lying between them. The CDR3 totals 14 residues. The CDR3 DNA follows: TGTGCCACCAGCCCTGGACGGGTGAACACTGAAGCTTTCTTT. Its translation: CATSPGRVNTEAFF.

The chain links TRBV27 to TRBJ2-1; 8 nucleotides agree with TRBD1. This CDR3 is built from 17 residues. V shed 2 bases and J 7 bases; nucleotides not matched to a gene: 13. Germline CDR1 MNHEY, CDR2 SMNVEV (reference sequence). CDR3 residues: CASSLPKTGVSGNEQFF. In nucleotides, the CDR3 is TGTGCCAGCAGTTTACCAAAGACAGGGGTGAGTGGTAATGAGCAGTTCTTC.